What follows are 8 T cell receptor beta chains derived from one specimen sequenced in a study of glioma-infiltrating T cells. Using RNA template, CDR3s of TCR alpha and beta were amplified with iRepertoire arm-PCR. MiXCR was run by TCRdb on the multiplex PCR reads, yielding one entry per CDR3 protein. This table has some 130,000 distinct CDR3 sequences, under 25% appearing once. Material for sequencing was glioma tissue, nonneoplastic brain tissue, or PBMCs (not recorded which). The source is a human donor with low-grade glioma or glioblastoma, undergoing nonglioma brain surgery, or in good health (not recorded which).

This clonotype was recorded a few times. The DNA for the CDR3 is TGTGCCAGCAGCCCCGGGGGGACCCTCACCTACGAGCAGTACGTC. Translating it yields CASSPGGTLTYEQYV. The chain links TRBV28 to TRBJ2-7; 7 nucleotides agree with TRBD2. There are 15 residues in the CDR3. V lost 6 bases and J lost 2; bases outside the gene matches: 10. Per the germline V gene, CDR1 is MDHEN and CDR2 is SYDVKM.

This clonotype was seen only once. Mismatch with germline at one junction end may stem from a read error. The rearrangement uses TRBV20-1 and TRBJ2-3, with TRBD1 matching 9 bases. Germline CDR1 and CDR2: DFQATT and SNEGSKA (reference sequence). The length of the CDR3 is 16 residues. CDR3 bases: TGCAGTGCTATTGGAACCGGGACAGGGACGACAGATACGCAGTATTTC. Its protein is CSAIGTGTGTTDTQYF.

This rearrangement joins TRBV7-9 to TRBJ1-2; D is ambiguous. Deletions cut 5 bases from V and 2 bases from J, with 12 bases between. The CDR3 contains 14 residues. CDR1 SEHNR and CDR2 FQNEAQ come from the germline V gene (reference sequence). The CDR3 here is CASSRDTANYGYTF. The CDR3 bases are TGTGCCAGCAGCCGAGACACCGCGAACTATGGCTACACCTTC. Using reference TRBV7-9 and TRBJ1-2 for the parts outside the CDR3, the full variable domain is DTGVSQNPRHKITKRGQNVTFRCDPISEHNRLYWYRQTLGQGPEFLTYFQNEAQLEKSRLLSDRFSAERPKGSFSTLEIQRTEQGDSAMYLCASSRDTANYGYTFGSGTRLTVV.

This clonotype has a handful of counts. Germline and junction disagree at one end, which may indicate a read error. The chain recombines TRBV3-1 with TRBJ2-3; D unresolved. The CDR3 has 13 amino acids. Germline-derived CDR1 and CDR2 are LGHDT and YNNKEL (reference sequence). The CDR3 DNA sequence: TGTGCCAACAGCCAAACAAGTTCAGATACGCAGTATTTT. This gives the protein CANSQTSSDTQYF.

This clonotype was seen many times. The V and J genes are TRBV7-2 and TRBJ2-5; D gene ambiguous. Germline CDR1 is SGHTA and CDR2 is FQGNSA. The CDR3 totals 14 residues. V lost 5 bases, J lost 4 bases, and 14 bases lay in between. The CDR3 reads CASSAKGARETQYF. CDR3 nucleotide sequence: TGTGCCAGCAGCGCCAAGGGTGCCAGAGAGACCCAGTACTTC.

This chain uses TRBV7-8 with TRBJ2-3; TRBD2 aligns across 8 bases. Per the germline V gene, CDR1 is SGHVS and CDR2 is FQNEAQ. Trimming took 0 bases from V and 1 from J; bases not matched to a gene: 3. The CDR3 is made up of 16 amino acids. The CDR3 DNA is TGTGCCAGCAGCTTAGCCGCGCGGGAGGGCACAGATACGCAGTATTTT. This encodes CASSLAAREGTDTQYF.

At least ten counts were recorded for this clonotype. This chain joins TRBV7-6 and TRBJ1-5, with 7 bases aligning to TRBD1. There are 15 residues in the CDR3. The V and J ends lost 5 bases and 2 bases, in that order; junction bases with no gene match: 6. Germline CDR1 reads SGHVS; CDR2 reads FNYEAQ. The CDR3 DNA follows: TGTGCCAGCAGCCGTACCACAGGGGGCAATCAGCCCCAGCATTTT. Residues: CASSRTTGGNQPQHF.

This clonotype came up many times. The V gene is TRBV15, the J gene TRBJ1-1; 8 positions agree with TRBD1. Germline-derived CDR1 and CDR2 are LNHNV and YYDKDF (reference sequence). Unmatched junction bases numbered 6, after V lost 0 bases and J lost 6 bases. This CDR3 comprises 15 residues. CDR3 in DNA: TGTGCCACCAGCAGAGACCCAGGGGGCGCGGCTGAAGCTTTCTTT. Translation gives CATSRDPGGAAEAFF.